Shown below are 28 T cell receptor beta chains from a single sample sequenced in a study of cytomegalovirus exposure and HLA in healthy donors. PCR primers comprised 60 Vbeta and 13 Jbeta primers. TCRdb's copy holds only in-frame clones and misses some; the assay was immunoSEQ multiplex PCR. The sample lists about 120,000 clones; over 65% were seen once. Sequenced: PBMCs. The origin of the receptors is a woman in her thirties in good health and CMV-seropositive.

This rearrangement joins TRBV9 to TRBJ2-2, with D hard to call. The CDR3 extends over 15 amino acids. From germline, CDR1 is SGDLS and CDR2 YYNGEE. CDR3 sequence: CACLRRTTNTGELFF. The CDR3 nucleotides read TGTGCTTGCTTGAGGAGAACCACGAACACCGGGGAGCTGTTTTTT.

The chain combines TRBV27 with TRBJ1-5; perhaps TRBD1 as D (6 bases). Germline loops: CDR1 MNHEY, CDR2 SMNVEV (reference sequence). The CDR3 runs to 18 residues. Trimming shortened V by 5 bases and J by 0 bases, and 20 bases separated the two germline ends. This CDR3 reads CASSQNGAGAFSNQPQHF. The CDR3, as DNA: TGTGCCAGCAGTCAAAACGGGGCAGGGGCGTTTAGCAATCAGCCCCAGCATTTT.

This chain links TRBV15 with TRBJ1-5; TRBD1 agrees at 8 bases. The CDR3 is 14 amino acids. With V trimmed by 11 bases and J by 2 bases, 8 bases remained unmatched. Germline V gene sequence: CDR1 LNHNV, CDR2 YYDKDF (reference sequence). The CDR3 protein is CAVTQGAGNQPQHF. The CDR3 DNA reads TGTGCCGTGACCCAGGGGGCTGGCAATCAGCCCCAGCATTTT.

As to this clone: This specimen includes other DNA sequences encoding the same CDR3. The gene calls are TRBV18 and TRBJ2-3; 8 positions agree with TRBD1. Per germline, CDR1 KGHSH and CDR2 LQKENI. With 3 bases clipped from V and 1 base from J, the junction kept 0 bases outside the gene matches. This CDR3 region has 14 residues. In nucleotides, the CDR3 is TGTGCCAGCTCACCGACAGGGGGCACAGATACGCAGTATTTT. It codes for CASSPTGGTDTQYF. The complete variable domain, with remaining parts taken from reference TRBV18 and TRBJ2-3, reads NAGVMQNPRHLVRRRGQEARLRCSPMKGHSHVYWYRQLPEEGLKFMVYLQKENIIDESGMPKERFSAEFPKEGPSILRIQQVVRGDSAAYFCASSPTGGTDTQYFGPGTRLTVL.

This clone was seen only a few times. This chain's CDR3 is CASSTRTGGGETQYF. CDR3 nucleotide sequence: TGCGCCAGCAGCACCCGGACAGGGGGAGGAGAGACCCAGTACTTC. The chain joins TRBV5-1 to TRBJ2-5; 10 bases line up with TRBD1. J lost 4 bases, V lost 4 bases, and 7 bases had no gene match. CDR1 is SGHRS, CDR2 YFSETQ, per germline. The CDR3 length is 15 residues.

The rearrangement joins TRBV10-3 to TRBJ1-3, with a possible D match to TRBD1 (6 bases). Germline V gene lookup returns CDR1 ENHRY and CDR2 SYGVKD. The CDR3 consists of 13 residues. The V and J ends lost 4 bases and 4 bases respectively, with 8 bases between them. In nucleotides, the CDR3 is TGTGCCATCAGTGGGGGACACGGAAACACCATATATTTT. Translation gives CAISGGHGNTIYF.

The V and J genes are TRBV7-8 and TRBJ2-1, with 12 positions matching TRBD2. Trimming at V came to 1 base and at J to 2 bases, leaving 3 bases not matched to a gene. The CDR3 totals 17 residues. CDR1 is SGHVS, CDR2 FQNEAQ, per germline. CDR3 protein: CASSLVWTSGAYNEQFF. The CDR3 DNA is TGTGCCAGCAGCTTAGTGTGGACTAGCGGGGCCTACAATGAGCAGTTCTTC. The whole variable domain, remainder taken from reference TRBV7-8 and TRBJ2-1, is GAGVSQSPRYKVAKRGQDVALRCDPISGHVSLFWYQQALGQGPEFLTYFQNEAQLDKSGLPSDRFFAERPEGSVSTLKIQRTQQEDSAVYLCASSLVWTSGAYNEQFFGPGTRLTVL.

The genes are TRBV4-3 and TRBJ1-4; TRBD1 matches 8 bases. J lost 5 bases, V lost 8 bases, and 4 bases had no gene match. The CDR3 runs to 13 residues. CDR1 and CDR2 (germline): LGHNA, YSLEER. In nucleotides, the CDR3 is TGCGCCAGCCGAGACAGGGGCAATGAAAAACTGTTTTTT. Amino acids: CASRDRGNEKLFF.

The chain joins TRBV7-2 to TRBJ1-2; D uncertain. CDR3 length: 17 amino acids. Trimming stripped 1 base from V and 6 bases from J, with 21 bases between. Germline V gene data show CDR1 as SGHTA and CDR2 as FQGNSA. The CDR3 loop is CASSLDFVGRTMDGYTF. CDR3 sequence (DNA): TGTGCCAGCAGCTTAGATTTTGTAGGCAGAACTATGGATGGCTACACCTTC.

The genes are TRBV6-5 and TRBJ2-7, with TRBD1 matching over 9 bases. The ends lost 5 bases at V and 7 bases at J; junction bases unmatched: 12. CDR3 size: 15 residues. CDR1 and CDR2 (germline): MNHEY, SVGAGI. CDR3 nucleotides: TGTGCCAGCAGTCCCACCGCCGGGACAGGGCGGGAGCAGTACTTC. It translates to CASSPTAGTGREQYF.

Written as DNA, the CDR3 is TGCGCCAGCAGTCAATCGCGGCAGGGTGGGTACATGAACACTGAAGCTTTCTTT. Protein product: CASSQSRQGGYMNTEAFF. The V call is TRBV23-1, the J call TRBJ1-1; TRBD1 is a possible D gene (5 bases). TRBV23-1 qualifies as an ORF whose function is uncertain. Trimming took off 0 bases at V and 0 bases at J, with 17 bases between the two ends. This CDR3 comprises 18 residues.

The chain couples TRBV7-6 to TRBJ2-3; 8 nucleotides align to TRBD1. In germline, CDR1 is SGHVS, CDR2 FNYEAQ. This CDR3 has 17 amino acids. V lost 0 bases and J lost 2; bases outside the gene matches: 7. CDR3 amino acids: CASSLAYGQGFTDTQYF. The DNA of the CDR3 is TGTGCCAGCAGCTTAGCGTATGGACAGGGATTCACAGATACGCAGTATTTT.

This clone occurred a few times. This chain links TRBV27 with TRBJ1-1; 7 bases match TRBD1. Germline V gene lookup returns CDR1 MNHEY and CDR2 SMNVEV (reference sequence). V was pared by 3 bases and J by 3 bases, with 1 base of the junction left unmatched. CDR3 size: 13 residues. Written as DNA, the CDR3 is TGTGCCAGCAGTTTCACAGGGGACACTGAAGCTTTCTTT. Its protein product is CASSFTGDTEAFF.

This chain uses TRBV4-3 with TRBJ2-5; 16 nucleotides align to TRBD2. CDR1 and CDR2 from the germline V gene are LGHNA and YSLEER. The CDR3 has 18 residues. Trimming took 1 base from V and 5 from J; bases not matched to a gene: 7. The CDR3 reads CASSQGAPGLAGGETQYF. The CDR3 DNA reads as TGCGCCAGCAGCCAAGGGGCCCCGGGACTAGCGGGGGGGGAGACCCAGTACTTC.

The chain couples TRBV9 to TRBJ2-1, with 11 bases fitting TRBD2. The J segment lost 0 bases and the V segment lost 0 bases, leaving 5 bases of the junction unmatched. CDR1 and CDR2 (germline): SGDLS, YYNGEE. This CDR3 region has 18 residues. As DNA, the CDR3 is TGTGCCAGCAGCGTAGTTAGCGGGGGGGCCTCCTCCTACAATGAGCAGTTCTTC. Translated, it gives CASSVVSGGASSYNEQFF.

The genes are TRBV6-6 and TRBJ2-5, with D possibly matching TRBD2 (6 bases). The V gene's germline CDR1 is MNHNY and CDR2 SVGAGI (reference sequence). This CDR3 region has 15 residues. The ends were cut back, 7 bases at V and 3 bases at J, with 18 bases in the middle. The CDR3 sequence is CASTRSSELKETQYF. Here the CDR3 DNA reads TGTGCCAGCACCCGTTCTAGCGAGTTAAAAGAGACCCAGTACTTC.

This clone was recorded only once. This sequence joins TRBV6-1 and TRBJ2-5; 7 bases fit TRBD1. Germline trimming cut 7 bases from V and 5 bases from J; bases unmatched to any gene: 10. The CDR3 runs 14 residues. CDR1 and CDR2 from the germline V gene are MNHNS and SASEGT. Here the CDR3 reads CASTLQGFGETQYF. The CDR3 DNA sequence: TGTGCCAGCACACTACAGGGGTTCGGCGAGACCCAGTACTTC.

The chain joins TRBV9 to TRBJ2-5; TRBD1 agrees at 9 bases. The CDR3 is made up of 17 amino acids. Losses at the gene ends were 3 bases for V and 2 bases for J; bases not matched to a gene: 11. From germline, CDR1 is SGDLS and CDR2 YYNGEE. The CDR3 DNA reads TGTGCCAGCAGCGCAGGGGTGGGGACAGGGACACAAGAGACCCAGTACTTC. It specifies CASSAGVGTGTQETQYF. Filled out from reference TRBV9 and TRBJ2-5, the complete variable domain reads DSGVTQTPKHLITATGQRVTLRCSPRSGDLSVYWYQQSLDQGLQFLIQYYNGEERAKGNILERFSAQQFPDLHSELNLSSLELGDSALYFCASSAGVGTGTQETQYFGPGTRLLVL.

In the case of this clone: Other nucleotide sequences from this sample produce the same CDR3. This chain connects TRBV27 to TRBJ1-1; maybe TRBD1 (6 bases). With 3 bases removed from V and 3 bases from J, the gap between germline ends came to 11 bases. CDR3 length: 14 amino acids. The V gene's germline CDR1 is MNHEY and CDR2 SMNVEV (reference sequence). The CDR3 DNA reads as TGTGCCAGCAGTTTTTACAGGGCGGACACTGAAGCTTTCTTT. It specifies CASSFYRADTEAFF.

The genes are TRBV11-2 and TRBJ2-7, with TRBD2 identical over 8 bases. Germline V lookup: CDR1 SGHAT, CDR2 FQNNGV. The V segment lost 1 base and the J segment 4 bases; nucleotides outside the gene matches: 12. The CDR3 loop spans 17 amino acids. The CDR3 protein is CASSLVSPVAGMYEQYF. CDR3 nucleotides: TGTGCCAGCAGCTTAGTTTCTCCGGTAGCGGGGATGTACGAGCAGTACTTC.

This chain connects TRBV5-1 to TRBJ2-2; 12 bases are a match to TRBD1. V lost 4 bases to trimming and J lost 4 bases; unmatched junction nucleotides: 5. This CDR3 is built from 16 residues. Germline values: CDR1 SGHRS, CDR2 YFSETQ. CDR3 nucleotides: TGCGCCAGCAGCGCCGGGACAGGGGGCTTCACCGGGGAGCTGTTTTTT. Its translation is CASSAGTGGFTGELFF.

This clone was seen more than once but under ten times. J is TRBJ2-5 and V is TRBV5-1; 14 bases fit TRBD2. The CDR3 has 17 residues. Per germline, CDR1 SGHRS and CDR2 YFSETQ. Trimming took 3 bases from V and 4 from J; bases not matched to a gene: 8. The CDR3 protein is CASSSAGTSGGGETQYF. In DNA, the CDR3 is TGCGCCAGCAGCTCGGCCGGGACTAGCGGGGGTGGAGAGACCCAGTACTTC.

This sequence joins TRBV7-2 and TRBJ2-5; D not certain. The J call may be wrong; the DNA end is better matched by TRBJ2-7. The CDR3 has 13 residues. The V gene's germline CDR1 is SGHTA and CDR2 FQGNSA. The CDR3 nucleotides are TGTGCCAGCAGACCACCCACCGCCTACGAGCAGTACTTC. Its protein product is CASRPPTAYEQYF.

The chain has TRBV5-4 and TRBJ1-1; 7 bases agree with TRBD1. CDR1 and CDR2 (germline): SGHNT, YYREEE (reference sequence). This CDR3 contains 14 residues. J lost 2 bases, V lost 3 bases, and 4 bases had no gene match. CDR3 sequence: CASSWGQLNTEAFF. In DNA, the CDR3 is TGTGCCAGCAGCTGGGGACAGCTAAACACTGAAGCTTTCTTT.

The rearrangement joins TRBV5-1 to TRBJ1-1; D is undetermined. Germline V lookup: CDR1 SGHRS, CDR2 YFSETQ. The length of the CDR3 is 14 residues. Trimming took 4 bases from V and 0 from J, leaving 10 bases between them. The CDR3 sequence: CASSLTLMNTEAFF. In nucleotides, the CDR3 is TGCGCCAGCAGCCTGACACTCATGAACACTGAAGCTTTCTTT.

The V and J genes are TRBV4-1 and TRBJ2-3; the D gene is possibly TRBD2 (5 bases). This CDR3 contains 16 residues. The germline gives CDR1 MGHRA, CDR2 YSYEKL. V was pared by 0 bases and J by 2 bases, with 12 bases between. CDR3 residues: CASSQDWSGFTDTQYF. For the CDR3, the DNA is TGCGCCAGCAGCCAAGATTGGAGCGGATTCACAGATACGCAGTATTTT.

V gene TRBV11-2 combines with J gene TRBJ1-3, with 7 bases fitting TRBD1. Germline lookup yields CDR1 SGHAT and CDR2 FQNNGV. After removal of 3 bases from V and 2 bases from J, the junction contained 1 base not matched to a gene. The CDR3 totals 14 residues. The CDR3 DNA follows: TGTGCCAGCAGCTTGGGACAGCCTGGAAACACCATATATTTT. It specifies CASSLGQPGNTIYF.

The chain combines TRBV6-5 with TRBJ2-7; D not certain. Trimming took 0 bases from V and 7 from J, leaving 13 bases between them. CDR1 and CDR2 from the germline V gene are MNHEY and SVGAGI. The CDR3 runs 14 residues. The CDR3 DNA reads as TGTGCCAGCAGTTACTCTGCGACTGGCCTGGAGCAGTACTTC. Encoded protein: CASSYSATGLEQYF.